This T cell receptor beta chain appears in the sequencing data of a study of cytotoxic CD8 clonotypes in ibrutinib-treated CLL. Germline V gives CDR1 SGHVS, CDR2 FNYEAQ. The V gene lost 4 bases and the J gene lost 2 bases, with 6 bases spanning the gap. The CDR3 contains 12 residues. The protocol was immunoSEQ multiplex PCR, while the TCRdb copy is restricted to in-frame clones and leaves out a portion. This table has about 300,000 clones, approximately 76% appearing once. The material was PBMCs, obtained at disease progression, from a patient treated with ibrutinib. The receptor comes from a human donor with chronic lymphocytic leukemia. The chain combines TRBV7-6 with TRBJ2-7; the D is unclear. The CDR3 reads CASSSPPYEQYF. The CDR3 coding sequence is TGTGCCAGCAGCTCGCCCCCCTACGAGCAGTACTTC.